These 2 T cell receptor beta chains originate from one sample sequenced in a study of cytotoxic CD8 clonotypes in ibrutinib-treated CLL. Profiled with immunoSEQ multiplex PCR; TCRdb holds only in-frame clones, not every one. The sample includes roughly 60,000 clones, roughly 70% seen only once; the top ten take 43%. The sequencing here drew on PBMCs, taken after 12 months of ibrutinib treatment. These TCRs come from a human donor with chronic lymphocytic leukemia.

This clone was picked up one time. This chain connects TRBV4-3 to TRBJ2-3; 11 nucleotides agree with TRBD2. Germline V lookup: CDR1 LGHNA, CDR2 YSLEER. The CDR3 consists of 15 residues. Losses at the gene ends were 1 base for V and 3 bases for J; bases not matched to a gene: 0. CDR3 in amino acids: CASSQGLAGTDTQYF. The CDR3 coding sequence is TGCGCCAGCAGCCAAGGACTAGCGGGAACAGATACGCAGTATTTT.

The V gene is TRBV9, the J gene TRBJ2-2; no firm D call. The V end was cut by 0 bases, the J end by 4 bases, with 10 bases between. Germline V gives CDR1 SGDLS, CDR2 YYNGEE. The CDR3 runs 15 residues. DNA for the CDR3: TGTGCCAGCAGCGTAGAGTGGGCCATCACCGGGGAGCTGTTTTTT. Translating gives CASSVEWAITGELFF.